The 3 T cell receptor beta chains presented below share a single source sample, sequenced in a study of identical twins. TCRdb reprocessed the 5' RACE reads via MiXCR and lists one record per CDR3 protein. This sample has 500,000 or so distinct CDR3 sequences, with approximately 14% found just once. The data also belong to a second study, concerning yellow fever vaccine responses in identical twins.

The sequencing input was CD4+ T cells sorted from blood. All receptors derive from a young woman in good health.

This clonotype was counted a few times. This rearrangement joins TRBV6-1 to TRBJ1-1; D unclear. The CDR3 runs to 10 residues. V dropped 8 bases and J dropped 8 bases, with 9 bases sitting between them. CDR1 is MNHNS and CDR2 is SASEGT in the germline V gene. The CDR3 protein is CASGVTEAFF. The CDR3 DNA reads TGTGCCAGCGGGGTGACAGAAGCTTTCTTT.

Here the CDR3 reads CASSRRQGPTDTQYF. The CDR3 DNA reads as TGCGCCAGCAGCCGCCGACAGGGCCCCACAGATACGCAGTATTTT. The genes are TRBV5-1 and TRBJ2-3; 7 bases are shared with TRBD1. Trimming removed 4 bases from V and 2 bases from J; junction bases left unmatched: 7. The CDR3 loop spans 15 amino acids. CDR1 is SGHRS, CDR2 YFSETQ, per germline.

The rearrangement uses TRBV5-1 and TRBJ2-7; TRBD1 matches 9 bases. V dropped 0 bases and J dropped 2; count of bases not matched to a gene: 6. Germline V gives CDR1 SGHRS, CDR2 YFSETQ. This CDR3 comprises 16 residues. The CDR3 nucleotides read TGCGCCAGCAGCTTGGACAGGACAGGGGACACCTACGAGCAGTACTTC. Amino acid sequence: CASSLDRTGDTYEQYF.